These 29 T cell receptor beta chains were sequenced from one sample in a study of blood T cells in healthy people across ages. Together with a sample-barcoded 5' primer, a J-beta primer mix was included in a second PCR lasting about 6 to 11 cycles. TCRdb itself ran the 5' RACE reads through MiXCR, one entry per CDR3 protein. The sample shows some 700,000 distinct CDR3 sequences, 22% of them seen only once. Source material: blood. The source of these receptors is a man in his 70s in good health.

This sequence joins TRBV16 and TRBJ2-1; unclear D gene. The CDR3 runs to 15 residues. V lost 4 bases, J lost 7 bases, and 17 bases lay in between. Germline V gives CDR1 KGHSY, CDR2 FQNENV. The CDR3 nucleotides read TGTGCCAGCAGCCGCCAGGCCGGAGCGTCGAATGAGCAGTTCTTC. It yields the protein CASSRQAGASNEQFF.

V gene TRBV28 combines with J gene TRBJ2-7; 11 bases match TRBD1. Per the germline V gene, CDR1 is MDHEN and CDR2 is SYDVKM. V shed 5 bases, J shed 12 bases, and the junction held 12 bases outside the gene matches. The CDR3 contains 14 residues. CDR3 sequence: CASSLRTGGGSMYF. DNA for the CDR3: TGTGCCAGCAGTCTCAGGACAGGGGGCGGGAGTATGTACTTC.

This clonotype was counted between two and nine times. The V call is TRBV20-1, the J call TRBJ2-7; 9 positions agree with TRBD2. J gave up 4 bases and V 4 bases, and 2 bases lay outside the gene matches. The CDR3 has 12 residues. Germline CDR1 DFQATT, CDR2 SNEGSKA (reference sequence). The CDR3 reads CSATSGTYEQYV. As DNA, the CDR3 is TGCAGTGCTACTAGCGGGACGTACGAGCAGTACGTC.

The chain couples TRBV6-5 to TRBJ2-3, with D perhaps matching TRBD1 (6 bases). Per the germline V gene, CDR1 is MNHEY and CDR2 is SVGAGI. This CDR3 contains 14 residues. The V and J ends lost 6 bases and 2 bases respectively, with 12 bases between them. The CDR3 reads CASRQGLNTDTQYF. CDR3 nucleotide sequence: TGTGCCAGCAGACAGGGCCTCAACACAGATACGCAGTATTTT.

Remarks on this clonotype: The CDR3 does not end in the conserved phenylalanine or tryptophan, so this is likely a read error. The chain links TRBV7-2 to TRBJ1-2; D gene ambiguous. Germline V gene sequence: CDR1 SGHTA, CDR2 FQGNSA. Trimming pared 4 bases from V and 3 bases from J, leaving 12 bases between. The CDR3 length is 14 residues. DNA for the CDR3: TGTGCCAGCAGCTCCTTCGGTGAGCACTATGGCTACACCCTC. This encodes CASSSFGEHYGYTL.

This clonotype was recorded many times. J is TRBJ2-3 and V is TRBV18, with D perhaps matching TRBD1 (5 bases). CDR3 length equals 16 residues. V was pared by 4 bases and J by 0 bases, with 14 bases between. CDR1 and CDR2 (germline): KGHSH, LQKENI. CDR3 DNA: TGTGCCAGCTCACTAACGACAGCCTTTAGCACAGATACGCAGTATTTT. This encodes CASSLTTAFSTDTQYF. The whole variable domain, remainder taken from reference TRBV18 and TRBJ2-3, is NAGVMQNPRHLVRRRGQEARLRCSPMKGHSHVYWYRQLPEEGLKFMVYLQKENIIDESGMPKERFSAEFPKEGPSILRIQQVVRGDSAAYFCASSLTTAFSTDTQYFGPGTRLTVL.

This clonotype was seen more than once but under ten times. V usage is TRBV3-1 and J usage is TRBJ2-3; no definite D call. The CDR3 covers 13 residues. Germline V gene data show CDR1 as LGHDT and CDR2 as YNNKEL (reference sequence). Trimming took 0 bases from V and 11 from J, leaving 12 bases between them. The CDR3 reads CASSQDIGFVQYF. CDR3 DNA: TGTGCCAGCAGCCAAGATATAGGGTTTGTGCAGTATTTT.

The chain recombines TRBV10-3 with TRBJ2-3, with 14 bases fitting TRBD2. V lost 6 bases, J lost 0 bases, and 5 bases stayed unmatched. Looked up from germline, CDR1 is ENHRY and CDR2 is SYGVKD. The CDR3 totals 17 residues. The CDR3 DNA follows: TGTGCCATCAGGGGGACTAGCGGGGGAAAAAGCACAGATACGCAGTATTTT. This translates into CAIRGTSGGKSTDTQYF.

The chain carries TRBV19 and TRBJ1-5; possibly TRBD1 for D (6 bases). The germline V gene encodes CDR1 LNHDA and CDR2 SQIVND (reference sequence). Trimming removed 7 bases from V and 1 base from J, with 14 bases in between. This CDR3 contains 15 residues. The CDR3 loop is CASNAGAVSNQPQHF. The CDR3 DNA reads TGTGCCAGTAATGCGGGGGCGGTGAGCAATCAGCCCCAGCATTTT.

CDR3 sequence (DNA): TGTGCCAGCAGCTCTAGGACCAACAATGAGCAGTTCTTC. Translating it yields CASSSRTNNEQFF. The rearrangement links TRBV7-8 to TRBJ2-1; D gene ambiguous. CDR1 SGHVS and CDR2 FQNEAQ come from the germline V gene. CDR3 length: 13 amino acids. With 4 bases removed from V and 5 bases from J, the gap between germline ends came to 9 bases. Drawing the rest from reference TRBV7-8 and TRBJ2-1, the complete variable domain is GAGVSQSPRYKVAKRGQDVALRCDPISGHVSLFWYQQALGQGPEFLTYFQNEAQLDKSGLPSDRFFAERPEGSVSTLKIQRTQQEDSAVYLCASSSRTNNEQFFGPGTRLTVL.

The chain recombines TRBV7-9 with TRBJ2-3; D unclear. The germline V and J ends were trimmed by 5 bases and 9 bases, with 6 bases remaining between them. The germline gives CDR1 SEHNR, CDR2 FQNEAQ (reference sequence). This CDR3 is built from 10 residues. For the CDR3, the DNA is TGTGCCAGCAGCGTTTTGACGCAGTATTTT. It translates to CASSVLTQYF.

The V and J genes are TRBV12-3 or TRBV12-4 and TRBJ2-5, with D perhaps matching TRBD1 or TRBD2 (5 bases each). The V end was cut by 3 bases, the J end by 4 bases, with 12 bases between. The CDR3 is made up of 14 amino acids. CDR3 in amino acids: CASSFNGARETQYF. The DNA of the CDR3 is TGTGCCAGCAGTTTCAACGGGGCAAGAGAGACCCAGTACTTC.

The rearrangement uses TRBV30 and TRBJ1-2; D might be TRBD1 (5 bases). The CDR3 has 14 residues. The V gene lost 0 bases and the J gene lost 4 bases, with 12 bases spanning the gap. CDR1 is GTSNPN and CDR2 is SVGIG in the germline V gene (reference sequence). CDR3 region: CAWSVQTGGYGYTF. The CDR3 nucleotides are TGTGCCTGGAGTGTACAAACCGGGGGCTATGGCTACACCTTC.

This clonotype was counted a few times. V gene TRBV6-5 combines with J gene TRBJ2-7; D may be TRBD1 or TRBD2 (5 bases each). Judging by the DNA end, TRBJ2-1 fits better; the J call may be wrong. Germline V lookup: CDR1 MNHEY, CDR2 SVGAGI. The CDR3 runs 15 residues. The CDR3: CASTPTGHVVNEQFF. The CDR3 nucleotides read TGTGCCAGCACCCCGACGGGGCATGTGGTCAATGAGCAGTTCTTC.

V gene TRBV18 combines with J gene TRBJ1-5; 7 bases agree with TRBD1. V was clipped by 4 bases and J by 5 bases; unmatched bases: 5. Germline CDR1 reads KGHSH; CDR2 reads LQKENI. The CDR3 spans 14 residues. CDR3: CASSRDREDQPQHF. The CDR3 region has the DNA TGTGCCAGCTCACGCGACAGGGAGGATCAGCCCCAGCATTTT.

The sample holds a few counts of this clonotype. V is TRBV7-9 and J is TRBJ1-4; 9 bases align to TRBD1. CDR3 length: 15 residues. Germline V gives CDR1 SEHNR, CDR2 FQNEAQ (reference sequence). V lost 7 bases to trimming and J lost 5 bases; unmatched junction nucleotides: 8. For the CDR3, the DNA is TGTGCCAGCACCCGAGGGGGACAGGGAAATGAAAAACTGTTTTTT. As protein: CASTRGGQGNEKLFF.

The chain combines TRBV6-1 with TRBJ2-7; 12 nucleotides agree with TRBD2. This CDR3 is built from 15 residues. The trim removed 6 bases at V and 2 bases at J, leaving 5 bases unmatched. The germline V gene has CDR1 MNHNS and CDR2 SASEGT. CDR3 sequence: CASREGLAGTYEQYF. For the CDR3, the DNA is TGTGCCAGCAGGGAGGGACTAGCGGGTACCTACGAGCAGTACTTC.

This clonotype was recorded only once. The genes are TRBV2 and TRBJ2-2; TRBD1 is a possible D gene (6 bases). This CDR3 has 16 amino acids. CDR1 and CDR2 (germline): SNHLY, FYNNEI. The ends were cut back, 5 bases at V and 4 bases at J, with 17 bases in the middle. This CDR3 is CASSLTGSRGTGELFF. Written as DNA, the CDR3 is TGTGCCAGCAGTCTGACAGGTTCCAGAGGCACCGGGGAGCTGTTTTTT. Full variable domain (remainder filled in from reference TRBV2 and TRBJ2-2): EPEVTQTPSHQVTQMGQEVILRCVPISNHLYFYWYRQILGQKVEFLVSFYNNEISEKSEIFDDQFSVERPDGSNFTLKIRSTKLEDSAMYFCASSLTGSRGTGELFFGEGSRLTVL.

This clonotype was found a few times. The chain carries TRBV6-6 and TRBJ1-4; D is unclear. Per the germline V gene, CDR1 is MNHNY and CDR2 is SVGAGI (reference sequence). This CDR3 is built from 15 residues. V lost 2 bases, J lost 1 base, and 8 bases lay in between. This CDR3 is CASSYRKGTNEKLFF. In DNA form, the CDR3 reads TGTGCCAGCAGTTACAGGAAGGGAACTAATGAAAAACTGTTTTTT.

About this clonotype: The junction differs from germline at one of its ends, possibly a read error. This chain uses TRBV6-1 with TRBJ1-1, with D unclear. Germline V gives CDR1 MNHNS, CDR2 SASEGT. The CDR3 consists of 14 residues. CDR3 in DNA: TGTGCCGGCAGTGAAGCTTGGGGAAACACTGAAGCTTTCTTT. Residues: CAGSEAWGNTEAFF.

In nucleotides, the CDR3 is TGTGCCACCAGCAGAGATAGAGACGTCTCCTACAATGAGCAGTTCTTC. It is translated as CATSRDRDVSYNEQFF. The rearrangement uses TRBV15 and TRBJ2-1; D is uncertain. This CDR3 spans 16 amino acids. Germline CDR1 reads LNHNV; CDR2 reads YYDKDF (reference sequence). Trimming took 0 bases from V and 0 from J, leaving 9 bases between them.

This clonotype was detected only a few times. V gene TRBV29-1 combines with J gene TRBJ2-1; D may be TRBD1 or TRBD2 (5 bases each). Trimming removed 4 bases at V and 0 bases at J, with 7 bases between. Germline values: CDR1 SQVTM, CDR2 ANQGSEA. The length of the CDR3 is 13 residues. The CDR3 spells CSVVGVSYNEQFF. The CDR3 bases are TGCAGCGTTGTGGGGGTCTCCTACAATGAGCAGTTCTTC.

This chain connects TRBV24-1 to TRBJ2-5, with D perhaps given as TRBD1 or TRBD2 (5 bases each). This CDR3 region has 14 residues. The germline CDR1 and CDR2 sequences are KGHDR and SFDVKD. V was shortened by 4 bases and J by 1 base, with 9 bases between the two germline ends. CDR3 amino acids: CATSEGTLQETQYF. The DNA of the CDR3 is TGTGCCACCAGTGAGGGGACCCTCCAAGAGACCCAGTACTTC.

This sequence joins TRBV14 and TRBJ1-2; D remains ambiguous. There are 14 residues in the CDR3. Germline CDR1 reads SGHDN; CDR2 reads FVKESK. Trimming took 3 bases from V and 5 from J, leaving 13 bases between them. The CDR3 DNA reads TGTGCCAGCAGCCACCGTGCAGTGCGGTATGGCTACACCTTC. Protein sequence: CASSHRAVRYGYTF.

This chain links TRBV20-1 with TRBJ2-1, with D possibly being TRBD1 or TRBD2 (5 bases each). Germline V gene lookup returns CDR1 DFQATT and CDR2 SNEGSKA (reference sequence). Deletions cut 3 bases from V and 0 bases from J, with 12 bases between. The CDR3 extends over 15 amino acids. CDR3 coding DNA: TGCAGTGCTAGTGGGGGTTCCCCCTCCTACAATGAGCAGTTCTTC. Protein product: CSASGGSPSYNEQFF.

This clonotype has only a few counts. The rearrangement links TRBV7-2 to TRBJ1-4; D remains unclear. V was clipped by 5 bases and J by 10 bases, with 14 bases between them. The CDR3 length is 13 residues. CDR1 is SGHTA and CDR2 is FQGNSA in the germline V gene. CDR3: CASSPLVSGKLFF. CDR3 coding DNA: TGTGCCAGCAGCCCCTTGGTTAGTGGAAAACTGTTTTTT. Supplemented by reference TRBV7-2 and TRBJ1-4, the full variable domain reads GAGVSQSPSNKVTEKGKDVELRCDPISGHTALYWYRQSLGQGLEFLIYFQGNSAPDKSGLPSDRFSAERTGGSVSTLTIQRTQQEDSAVYLCASSPLVSGKLFFGSGTQLSVL.

The CDR3 sequence: CASSLGRDSSDTQYF. For the CDR3, the DNA is TGTGCCAGCAGCTTAGGACGGGACAGTTCAGATACGCAGTATTTT. The rearrangement joins TRBV5-5 to TRBJ2-3; 7 nucleotides line up with TRBD1. Looked up from germline, CDR1 is SGHKS and CDR2 is YYEKEE (reference sequence). Trimming took 2 bases from V and 4 from J; bases not matched to a gene: 7. The CDR3 spans 15 residues.

The gene calls are TRBV19 and TRBJ2-7; no firm D call. The V gene's germline CDR1 is LNHDA and CDR2 SQIVND (reference sequence). This CDR3 has 11 amino acids. V was pared by 9 bases and J by 3 bases, with 9 bases between. In DNA form, the CDR3 reads TGTGCCAGACAGAAGCTCTACGAGCAGTACGTC. It codes for CARQKLYEQYV.

As for this clonotype: Germline is not matched at one junction end, which may reflect a read error. The rearrangement joins TRBV7-9 to TRBJ2-5; D is uncertain. Germline V gene sequence: CDR1 SEHNR, CDR2 FQNEAQ (reference sequence). The CDR3 is made up of 17 amino acids. The CDR3 protein is CASSSSNRTVGRETQDF. The CDR3 DNA follows: TGTGCCAGCAGCTCTTCAAATCGAACAGTAGGCCGAGAGACCCAGGACTTC.